A selection of T cell receptor beta chains follows, all from one sample in a study of T-cell memory formation after mild COVID-19. TCRdb re-called the 5' RACE reads through MiXCR, storing one row per CDR3 protein. The table has more than 450,000 distinct CDR3 sequences, roughly 18% seen once. The specimen was PBMCs or a T cell subset sorted from them (not recorded which). Source of these receptors: an adult woman who had mild COVID-19 (a few samples of this study predate the infection). Cell type and time point are not known. CDR3s include the opening cysteine and the closing phenylalanine or tryptophan. The D gene is left open where the match is weak. Rows may omit the clone size; those that give it use once, few, many or a size class.

v_call: TRBV19; j_call: TRBJ1-1; d_call: -; clone_size: -; cdr3_aa: CASSVGNREAFF; cdr3_nt: TGTGCCAGTAGTGTGGGTAATAGAGAAGCTTTCTTT
v_call: TRBV3-1; j_call: TRBJ2-1; d_call: -; clone_size: few; cdr3_aa: CASSQDRVSDRYNYNEQFF; cdr3_nt: TGTGCCAGCAGCCAAGATCGGGTATCGGACCGATACAACTACAATGAGCAGTTCTTC
v_call: TRBV20-1; j_call: TRBJ2-3; d_call: -; clone_size: -; cdr3_aa: CSARDPSGATDTQYF; cdr3_nt: TGCAGTGCTAGAGATCCCTCGGGGGCGACAGATACGCAGTATTTT
v_call: TRBV5-1; j_call: TRBJ2-1; d_call: TRBD1; clone_size: many; cdr3_aa: CASSLLDRGINEQFF; cdr3_nt: TGCGCCAGCAGCTTGTTGGACAGGGGAATCAATGAGCAGTTCTTC
v_call: TRBV7-2; j_call: TRBJ2-7; d_call: TRBD2; clone_size: -; cdr3_aa: CASSLLAGASLLSYEQYF; cdr3_nt: TGTGCCAGCAGCTTACTAGCGGGAGCTTCCCTACTCTCCTACGAGCAGTACTTC
v_call: TRBV20-1; j_call: TRBJ2-1; d_call: TRBD1; clone_size: few; cdr3_aa: CSARDGDRVGNEQFF; cdr3_nt: TGCAGTGCTAGAGATGGGGACAGGGTGGGCAATGAGCAGTTCTTC
v_call: TRBV10-3; j_call: TRBJ2-3; d_call: TRBD1; clone_size: few; cdr3_aa: CATTGQGTDTQYF; cdr3_nt: TGTGCCACCACCGGACAGGGGACAGATACGCAGTATTTT
v_call: TRBV18; j_call: TRBJ2-7; d_call: TRBD2; clone_size: -; cdr3_aa: CASSPPPLAGPGYEQYF; cdr3_nt: TGTGCCAGCTCACCACCGCCACTAGCGGGGCCAGGCTACGAGCAGTACTTC
v_call: TRBV20-1; j_call: TRBJ2-5; d_call: TRBD2; clone_size: few; cdr3_aa: CSARDLASGGVETQYF; cdr3_nt: TGCAGTGCTAGAGACCTAGCTAGCGGGGGTGTAGAGACCCAGTACTTC
v_call: TRBV7-7; j_call: TRBJ1-3; d_call: -; clone_size: -; cdr3_aa: CASSPPPWRSGNTIYF; cdr3_nt: TGTGCTAGCAGCCCGCCCCCCTGGCGGTCTGGAAACACCATATATTTT
v_call: TRBV10-3; j_call: TRBJ2-5; d_call: -; clone_size: -; cdr3_aa: CAISEVNAGETQYF; cdr3_nt: TGTGCCATCAGTGAGGTTAACGCGGGGGAGACCCAGTACTTC